This T cell receptor (beta chain) was found in a study of blood T cell repertoires in COVID-19. Sequencing was performed with immunoSEQ multiplex PCR; in TCRdb, only in-frame clones are kept and a portion is missing. The sample consists of approximately 130,000 clones, under 90% of them appearing once. Germline V gives CDR1 SGHRS, CDR2 YFSETQ. V gave up 9 bases and J gave up 1 base, with 19 bases separating them. CDR3 length: 16 amino acids. This receptor was obtained from a woman aged 55-69 years with active or convalescent COVID-19. This chain joins TRBV5-1 and TRBJ2-2; a possible D gene is TRBD1 (6 bases). The sequenced material came from peripheral blood. CDR3 DNA: TGCGCCACCACTCCTACGACGACAGGGAACACCGGGGAGCTGTTTTTT. Its translation is CATTPTTTGNTGELFF.